Listed here is a single TCR beta chain. The entry originates in a study of blood T cell repertoires in COVID-19. The wider study: COVID-19 samples collected from the United States, Italy and Spain covered acute and convalescent phases. In each case, the material was cDNA or gDNA derived from T cells, B-cell-depleted T cells, or PBMCs.

In the source study's methods: Estimated nucleated cell counts came from reference gene primer amplification. The data were produced by immunoSEQ multiplex PCR, yet TCRdb's version contains in-frame clones alone and is incomplete. V and J calls and clone size are copied from that table; D and trimming were computed from the DNA. The sample consists of over 150,000 clones, about four fifths of them appearing once. Trimming at V came to 2 bases and at J to 9 bases, leaving 7 bases not matched to a gene. The CDR3 runs to 16 residues. Germline assignment: CDR1 SGHKS and CDR2 YYEKEE (reference sequence). The TCR originated in a woman aged 60-75 years with acute or convalescent COVID-19. The V gene is TRBV5-5, the J gene TRBJ1-6; 11 bases match TRBD1. What was sequenced was peripheral blood. The CDR3 nucleotides are TGTGCCAGCAGCTTCCTTTCCGGGACAGGGGGTTCACCCCTCCACTTT. Translating it yields CASSFLSGTGGSPLHF.